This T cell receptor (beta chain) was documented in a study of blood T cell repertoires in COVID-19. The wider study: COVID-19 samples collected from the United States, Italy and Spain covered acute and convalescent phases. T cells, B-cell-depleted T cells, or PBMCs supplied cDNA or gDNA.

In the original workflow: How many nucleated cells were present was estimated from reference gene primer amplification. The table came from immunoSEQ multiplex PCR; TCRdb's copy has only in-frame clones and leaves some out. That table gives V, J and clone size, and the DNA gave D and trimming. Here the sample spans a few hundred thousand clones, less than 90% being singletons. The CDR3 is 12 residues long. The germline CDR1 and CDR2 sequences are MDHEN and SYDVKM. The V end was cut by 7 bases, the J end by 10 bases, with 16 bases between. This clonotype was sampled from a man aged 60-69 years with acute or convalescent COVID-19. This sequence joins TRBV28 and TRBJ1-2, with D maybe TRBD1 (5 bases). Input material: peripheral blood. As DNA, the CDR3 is TGTGCCAGCACACGGGGGACTAGGATCTACACCTTC. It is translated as CASTRGTRIYTF.